A single T cell receptor beta chain is shown here with its context. The source of the sample is a study of blood T cell repertoires in COVID-19. Authors' analysis steps: Amplifying reference gene primers gave estimates of nucleated cell counts. The data were produced by immunoSEQ multiplex PCR, yet TCRdb's version contains in-frame clones alone and is incomplete. V and J calls and clone size are copied from that table; D and trimming were computed from the DNA. The table includes about 54,000 clones, 90% to 95% detected once. The sequence was collected from a woman aged 55-75 years with active or convalescent COVID-19. Material for sequencing was peripheral blood.

CDR3 sequence reads: CASSLGRTEAFF. The CDR3 DNA is TGTGCCAGCAGCTTGGGCCGGACTGAAGCTTTCTTT. The chain is built from TRBV7-9 and TRBJ1-1, with D hard to call. Trimming stripped 3 bases from V and 5 bases from J, with 7 bases between. This CDR3 has 12 residues. Germline CDR1 SEHNR, CDR2 FQNEAQ (reference sequence).